The sequence of this T cell receptor (beta chain) was determined in a study of shared clonotypes between healthy human individuals. Background on the study: The people who gave samples were a couple of women and a few men aged 18 to 49.

Germline V lookup: CDR1 KGHSH, CDR2 LQKENI. V gave up 2 bases and J gave up 5 bases, with 13 bases separating them. This CDR3 is built from 14 residues. Study conclusions and caveats: Larger estimated richness was generally seen in naive subsets than in memory subsets. A handful of donors had around 5% of their naive CD4 clonotypes in common.

Assay: immunoSEQ multiplex PCR; the TCRdb copy retains only in-frame clones and omits some. The sample lists around 2.5 million clones, 93% occurring once. With respect to this clone: Antigen: not known.

Sample: naive CD4+ T cells from PBMCs. Described subset: CD45RA+ positively selected. J is TRBJ2-7 and V is TRBV18; D possibly corresponds to TRBD2 (5 bases). The clonotype was recovered from a young man in good health. Some clones in this sample may be carry-over from other donors' samples. CDR3 region: CASSPTGFRNEQYF. The CDR3 bases are TGTGCCAGCTCACCAACGGGATTTAGAAACGAGCAGTACTTC. Variable domain in full (rest from reference TRBV18 and TRBJ2-7): NAGVMQNPRHLVRRRGQEARLRCSPMKGHSHVYWYRQLPEEGLKFMVYLQKENIIDESGMPKERFSAEFPKEGPSILRIQQVVRGDSAAYFCASSPTGFRNEQYFGPGTRLTVT.